A single T cell receptor (beta chain) is shown here with its context. Ages ranged from roughly 18 to 100 years, with residence in approximately 25 US areas. Cohorts were based on clinical histories the participants reported. The data stem from a study of blood T cell repertoires in COVID-19. Study-level information: Material from acute and convalescent COVID-19 was sourced from the United States, Italy and Spain. T cells, B-cell-depleted T cells, or PBMCs supplied cDNA or gDNA.

The CDR3 totals 13 residues. The germline V gene encodes CDR1 SGHTS and CDR2 YDEGEE. V lost 5 bases to trimming and J lost 5 bases, with 10 bases between them. Here immunoSEQ multiplex PCR was the method, and the copy in TCRdb shows in-frame clones only, minus some. The sample shows 150,000 to 200,000 clones, more than 70% of them seen only once. The sequence derives from a man aged 35-49 years who had recovered from COVID-19. The sequenced material came from PBMCs or T cells enriched from blood (not recorded which). The chain has TRBV5-8 and TRBJ1-4; D gene unclear. The CDR3, as DNA: TGTGCCAGCAGGCGGCAGAGGAATGAAAAACTGTTTTTT. It specifies CASRRQRNEKLFF.